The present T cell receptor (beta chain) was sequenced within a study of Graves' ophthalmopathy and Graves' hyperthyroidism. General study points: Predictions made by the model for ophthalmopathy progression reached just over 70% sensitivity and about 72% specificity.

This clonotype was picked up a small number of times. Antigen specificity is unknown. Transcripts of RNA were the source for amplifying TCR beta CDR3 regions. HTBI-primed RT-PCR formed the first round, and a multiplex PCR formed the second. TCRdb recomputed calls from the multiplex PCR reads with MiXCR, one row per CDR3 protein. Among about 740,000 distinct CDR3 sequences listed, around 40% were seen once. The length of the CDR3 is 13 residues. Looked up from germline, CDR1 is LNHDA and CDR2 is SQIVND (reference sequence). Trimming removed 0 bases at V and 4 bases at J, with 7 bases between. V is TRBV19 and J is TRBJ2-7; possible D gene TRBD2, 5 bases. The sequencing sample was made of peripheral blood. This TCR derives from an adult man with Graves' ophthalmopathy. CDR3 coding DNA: TGTGCCAGTAGTATAGATCCGGGGTACGAGCAGTACTTC. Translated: CASSIDPGYEQYF.